This T cell receptor (beta chain) was recorded in a study of T cells after yellow fever vaccination (dated by TCRdb to about 2019). With regard to the full study: Libraries from fractions with low cell numbers were prepared with the SMART-Seq v4 Ultra Low Input RNA kit. Bulk TCR alpha and beta repertoires were sequenced longitudinally to track T-cell clones before and after primary and booster YFV17D yellow fever vaccination. Two healthy male donors made up the cohort, one aged 18 to 30 years and the other aged 30 to 40 years. Blood samples were taken at several timepoints before and after primary and secondary immunization, and bulk PBMC replicates and cell subsets were isolated. Summary of the overall study and its limitations: The secondary T-cell response was found to be weaker but faster than the primary response, with a peak reached on day 5 rather than on day 15. After the booster, most clones that had expanded after primary vaccination were detected again (nearly 98% of CD4 and 88% of CD8), suggesting broad maintenance of memory. Only two donors were included in the study, so the extent to which the findings can be generalized is limited. A small share of clonotypes was detected in both CD4 and CD8 compartments, with the overlap likely arising from convergent recombination. Because abundant contaminating clonotypes from the bulk population could be contained in FACS-sorted repertoires, computational filtering was required.

This sample's treatment or condition label indicates: live attenuated yellow fever vaccine strain. At every blood-draw timepoint, two biological replicates of bulk PBMCs were collected. A standard Ficoll-Paque protocol was used to isolate PBMCs from peripheral blood. RNA was extracted with TriZol from bulk PBMCs, CD4 and CD8 fractions, and dextramer-positive and dextramer-negative fractions. This clonotype has just a few counts. The clone's antigen remains unknown. Base qualities are not recorded, but no much larger clone differs from it by a single base. Synthesis of TCR cDNA relied on 5'RACE template switching, a step that introduced a universal primer site along with unique molecular identifiers. Priming of cDNA synthesis was performed from both the TCR alpha and TCR beta constant segments. Library amplification involved two PCR steps, and the second step added sample barcodes and sequencing adapters. Sequencing of the libraries was done on either Illumina HiSeq 2500 (2x100 bp) or NovaSeq (2x150 bp). The paper's data handling went like this. Demultiplexing of reads and collapsing into UMI consensus sequences were performed with MIGEC, and V(D)J alignment was carried out with MiXCR. Vaccine-responding clonotypes were identified with edgeR using replicate PBMC samples, with FDR below 0.01 and a log2 fold change above 5 up to day 15 being required. Bulk clonotypes were assigned CD4 or CD8 identity according to which sequenced CD4 or CD8 repertoire held them at higher abundance. TCRdb reworked the public reads: Q25 trimming with fastp, MiXCR clone assembly, productive beta chains retained. Rows are unified per CDR3 protein, each entry keeping the most common DNA and genes. Here the V and J calls rest on TCRdb's processing, not on the authors' analysis. For this sample there are about 550,000 distinct CDR3 sequences; around 21% appear just once. About 13% of the sample is taken by the ten largest.

The TCR was taken from a man aged 30 to 39 who received the YFV17D yellow fever vaccine. Sequenced here: PBMCs, sampled 15 days after the yellow fever booster vaccination.

The nucleotide sequence reads TGTGCCAGCAGTGGATGGGCCCGGGTGGGGGATACGCAGTATTTT. Its protein product is CASSGWARVGDTQYF. The chain joins TRBV6-1 to TRBJ2-3, with an unclear D gene assignment. The germline V gene specifies MNHNS as CDR1 and SASEGT as CDR2. V is cut by 4 bases and J by 6 bases, and the space between the germline ends is 17 bases. The CDR3 starts with the cysteine, ends with the phenylalanine, and has 15 residues. The DNA shown is the 45-base CDR3, in frame from base 1.